This TCR beta chain was observed in a study of tumor-infiltrating lymphocytes in primary liver carcinoma. In the case of this clonotype: Antigen specificity is unknown. An end of the junction does not agree with germline; a read error may underlie this.

The CDR3 covers 17 residues. In germline, CDR1 is SGHDT, CDR2 YYEEEE. Unsorted bulk tissue (roughly 19-31 mg) underwent RNA and DNA co-extraction. Subjects presented with primary liver carcinoma managed by surgical resection. From approximately 490 ng total RNA, TCR beta cDNA was generated with a primer in the constant region. Slightly modified ARM-PCR, run as three nested multiplex PCR rounds, produced the TCR beta libraries. The first two PCR rounds used TRBV1-TRBV30 forward primers with a C-beta reverse primer, 9 to 10 cycles each. Each CDR3 protein is one row after TCRdb ran MiXCR on the multiplex PCR reads. Among approximately 45,000 distinct CDR3 sequences, about 75% were seen once, and the ten largest hold less than 50%. Findings and limits, study-wide: Significantly greater top-250-clone fractions characterized tumors relative to blood (p = 0.039).

The gene calls are TRBV5-6 and TRBJ1-5, with 9 bases matching TRBD1. Specimen: tumor-adjacent normal liver tissue. The sequence was collected from a woman aged 25-40 years with primary liver carcinoma and hepatitis B virus infection. For the CDR3, the DNA is TGTGCCAGCAGCACGAACTACAGGGGGCGACGGAATCAGGCCCAGCATTTT. It translates to CASSTNYRGRRNQAQHF.